This T cell receptor beta chain was observed in a study of shared clonotypes between healthy human individuals. Broader study findings: Generally, naive subsets came out with larger estimated richness than memory subsets.

Turning to this clone: Its target is unknown. The sample contains more than one DNA sequence encoding this CDR3.

At the deep level, the assay was run. The data were produced by immunoSEQ multiplex PCR, yet TCRdb's version contains in-frame clones alone and is incomplete. The sample lists 2 million to 2.5 million clones, roughly 95% occurring once. With 2 bases removed from V and 3 bases from J, the gap between germline ends came to 4 bases. Looked up from germline, CDR1 is GTSNPN and CDR2 is SVGIG (reference sequence). There are 12 residues in the CDR3. None of the donors, who were healthy HIV-negative adults, had recently had acute infections or vaccinations. CD4+ cells yielded CD45RA+ naive and CD45RA-negative memory subsets.

This clonotype originated in a man between 18 and 35 years old in good health. The chain recombines TRBV30 with TRBJ2-2; no firm D call. What was sequenced was naive CD4+ T cells sorted from blood. Indicated subset: CD45RA+ positively selected. This chain's CDR3 is CAWSSYTGELFF. The CDR3, as DNA: TGTGCCTGGAGTTCGTACACCGGGGAGCTGTTTTTT. The variable domain in full, with the rest retrieved from reference TRBV30 and TRBJ2-2, is SQTIHQWPATLVQPVGSPLSLECTVEGTSNPNLYWYRQAAGRGLQLLFYSVGIGQISSEVPQNLSASRPQDRQFILSSKKLLLSDSGFYLCAWSSYTGELFFGEGSRLTVL.